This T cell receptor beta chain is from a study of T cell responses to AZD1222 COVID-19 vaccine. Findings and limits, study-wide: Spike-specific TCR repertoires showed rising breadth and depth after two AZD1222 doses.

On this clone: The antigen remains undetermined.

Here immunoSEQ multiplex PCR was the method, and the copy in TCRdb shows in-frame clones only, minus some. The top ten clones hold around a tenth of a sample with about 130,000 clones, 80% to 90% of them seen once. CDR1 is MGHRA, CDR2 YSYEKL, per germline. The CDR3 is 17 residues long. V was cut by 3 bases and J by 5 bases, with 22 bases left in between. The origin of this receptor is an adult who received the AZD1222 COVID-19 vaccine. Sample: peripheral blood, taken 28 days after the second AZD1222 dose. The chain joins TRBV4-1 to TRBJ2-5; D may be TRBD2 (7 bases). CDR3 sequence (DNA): TGCGCCAGCAGCCAGGCCCTAGGGGGGGCCGGTATCGAGACCCAGTACTTC. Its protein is CASSQALGGAGIETQYF.